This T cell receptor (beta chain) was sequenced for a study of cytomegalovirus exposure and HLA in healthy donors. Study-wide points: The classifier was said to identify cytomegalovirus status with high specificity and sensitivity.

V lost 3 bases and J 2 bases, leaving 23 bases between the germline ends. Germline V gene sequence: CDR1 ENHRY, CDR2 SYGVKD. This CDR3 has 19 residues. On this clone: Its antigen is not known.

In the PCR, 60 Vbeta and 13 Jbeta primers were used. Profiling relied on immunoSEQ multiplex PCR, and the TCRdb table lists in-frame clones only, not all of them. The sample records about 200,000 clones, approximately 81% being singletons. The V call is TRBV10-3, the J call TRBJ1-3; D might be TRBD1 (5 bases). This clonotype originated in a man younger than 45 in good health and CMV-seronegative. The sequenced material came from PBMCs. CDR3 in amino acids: CAISDLRPGTSVPGNTIYF. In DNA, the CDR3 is TGTGCCATCAGTGATCTTCGCCCGGGGACTTCGGTCCCTGGAAACACCATATATTTT.